This T cell receptor (beta chain) derives from a study of shared clonotypes between healthy human individuals. There are 14 residues in the CDR3. The germline V gene has CDR1 SEHNR and CDR2 FQNEAQ (reference sequence). The V gene lost 1 base and the J gene lost 7 bases, with 13 bases spanning the gap. Sequencing was performed with immunoSEQ multiplex PCR; in TCRdb, only in-frame clones are kept and a portion is missing. Found here are about 2.1 million clones, 80% to 95% of them singletons; the top ten hold roughly 1.7%. Positively selected for CCR7, the CD45RO-negative cells used as naive CD8 cells excluded terminally differentiated effector memory CD45RA+ cells. As regards this clone: The antigen is unknown.

Study-wide results and caveats: Shared across a few donors were roughly 4.7% of the naive CD4 clonotypes. Non-shared clonotypes had lower generation probabilities than clonotypes shared by all four sorted-subset donors.

Sequenced: naive CD8+ T cells from PBMCs. This chain uses TRBV7-9 with TRBJ1-2; D ambiguous. The sequence was obtained from a young man in good health. Some clones in this sample may be carry-over from other donors' samples. The CDR3 nucleotides are TGTGCCAGCAGCTTAGTTCGGTCCGTAAGTGGCTACACCTTC. Protein product: CASSLVRSVSGYTF. Full variable domain (outside the CDR3, taken from reference TRBV7-9 and TRBJ1-2): DTGVSQNPRHKITKRGQNVTFRCDPISEHNRLYWYRQTLGQGPEFLTYFQNEAQLEKSRLLSDRFSAERPKGSFSTLEIQRTEQGDSAMYLCASSLVRSVSGYTFGSGTRLTVV.